The table lists the clone carrying this TCR beta chain with a count of one. The method was immunoSEQ multiplex PCR; TCRdb's version includes in-frame clones alone and lacks a portion of them. In the table there are 94,000 or so clones, approximately 82% of which are singletons. The data were obtained in a study of blood T cell repertoires in COVID-19. V lost 3 bases and J lost 3, with 13 bases in between. From germline, CDR1 is SQVTM and CDR2 ANQGSEA. The CDR3 consists of 14 residues. The TCR was taken from a man in his sixties with acute or convalescent COVID-19. Material: peripheral blood. The chain has TRBV29-1 and TRBJ2-3; D is unresolved. The CDR3 region is CSVEAERKTDTQYF. CDR3 bases: TGCAGCGTTGAGGCAGAGCGAAAAACAGATACGCAGTATTTT.